This TCR beta chain comes out of a study of shared clonotypes between healthy human individuals. Only in-frame clones appear in the TCRdb table, and some are missing; sequencing was by immunoSEQ multiplex PCR. The sample includes 500,000 to 550,000 clones, approximately 95% seen only once; the top ten take approximately 0.06%. Sequencing was done on a sample of naive CD4+ T cells sorted from blood. Subset specified: CD45RA+ positively selected. The clonotype originates from a woman in her twenties or thirties in good health.

CDR3 loop: CASSLEGSFKYF. For the CDR3, the DNA is TGTGCCAGCAGCTTAGAAGGGTCTTTCAAGTACTTC. The genes are TRBV7-9 and TRBJ2-7, with no clear D. The V and J ends lost 1 base and 11 bases respectively, with 12 bases between them. Looked up from germline, CDR1 is SEHNR and CDR2 is FQNEAQ (reference sequence). The CDR3 length is 12 residues. The variable domain in full, with the rest retrieved from reference TRBV7-9 and TRBJ2-7, is DTGVSQNPRHKITKRGQNVTFRCDPISEHNRLYWYRQTLGQGPEFLTYFQNEAQLEKSRLLSDRFSAERPKGSFSTLEIQRTEQGDSAMYLCASSLEGSFKYFGPGTRLTVT.